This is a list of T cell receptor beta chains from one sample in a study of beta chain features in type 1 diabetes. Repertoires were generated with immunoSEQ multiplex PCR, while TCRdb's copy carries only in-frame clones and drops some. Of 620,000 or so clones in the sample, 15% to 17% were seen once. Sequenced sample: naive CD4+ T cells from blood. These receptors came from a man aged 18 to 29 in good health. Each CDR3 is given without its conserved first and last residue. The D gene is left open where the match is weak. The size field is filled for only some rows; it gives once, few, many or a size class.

CDR3 protein: ASSPPLRDRVSWGTEAF
V gene: TRBV28
D gene: TRBD1
clone size: few
J gene: TRBJ1-1

CDR3 protein: AWSVGGRVDTQY
V gene: TRBV30
D gene: TRBD2
clone size: -
J gene: TRBJ2-3

CDR3 protein: ASRGQSSSYNSPLH
V gene: TRBV28
D gene: TRBD1
clone size: -
J gene: TRBJ1-6

CDR3 protein: SVAASGDTEAF
V gene: TRBV29-1
D gene: -
clone size: few
J gene: TRBJ1-1

CDR3 protein: ASSVALGADTQY
V gene: TRBV9
D gene: -
clone size: few
J gene: TRBJ2-3

CDR3 protein: ASRNYGYT
V gene: TRBV19
D gene: -
clone size: -
J gene: TRBJ1-2

CDR3 protein: AIARGQGGTEAF
V gene: TRBV10-3
D gene: TRBD1
clone size: few
J gene: TRBJ1-1

CDR3 protein: ASSRQGFLYEQY
V gene: TRBV9
D gene: TRBD1
clone size: -
J gene: TRBJ2-7

CDR3 protein: ASSVVPGAGSGELF
V gene: TRBV9
D gene: -
clone size: few
J gene: TRBJ2-2

CDR3 protein: ASSLVPGGPNTEAF
V gene: TRBV7-6
D gene: -
clone size: -
J gene: TRBJ1-1

CDR3 protein: ASSLDRGFNYGYT
V gene: TRBV28
D gene: TRBD1
clone size: few
J gene: TRBJ1-2

CDR3 protein: ASYQAGSGTNVLT
V gene: TRBV19
D gene: -
clone size: -
J gene: TRBJ2-6

CDR3 protein: ASTHRNGNEQF
V gene: TRBV7-3
D gene: -
clone size: few
J gene: TRBJ2-1

CDR3 protein: ASSRGDSPLH
V gene: TRBV7-2
D gene: -
clone size: few
J gene: TRBJ1-6

CDR3 protein: ASSSLPRRGETQY
V gene: TRBV18
D gene: TRBD2
clone size: -
J gene: TRBJ2-5

CDR3 protein: AIKAGAEQF
V gene: TRBV10-3
D gene: -
clone size: -
J gene: TRBJ2-1

CDR3 protein: ASSPFQTGSSTDTQY
V gene: TRBV5-1
D gene: TRBD1
clone size: few
J gene: TRBJ2-3

CDR3 protein: ASSPPGGPYEQY
V gene: TRBV18
D gene: -
clone size: -
J gene: TRBJ2-7

CDR3 protein: AWRVYGYT
V gene: TRBV30
D gene: -
clone size: -
J gene: TRBJ1-2

CDR3 protein: ASSLNGRGRGQETQY
V gene: TRBV7-3
D gene: -
clone size: -
J gene: TRBJ2-5

CDR3 protein: ASSQGVPGELF
V gene: TRBV4-3
D gene: -
clone size: few
J gene: TRBJ2-2

CDR3 protein: ASSSLAGQLYEQY
V gene: TRBV5-1
D gene: -
clone size: -
J gene: -

CDR3 protein: ASRYRERNEKLF
V gene: TRBV4-1
D gene: -
clone size: -
J gene: TRBJ1-4

CDR3 protein: ATSGYDRSNQPQH
V gene: TRBV15
D gene: -
clone size: -
J gene: TRBJ1-5

CDR3 protein: ASSGPGEGGQY
V gene: TRBV9
D gene: -
clone size: -
J gene: TRBJ2-5

CDR3 protein: ASSVGLAGGTDTQY
V gene: TRBV5-1
D gene: TRBD2
clone size: -
J gene: TRBJ2-3

CDR3 protein: ASSLDRQNTGELF
V gene: TRBV11-3
D gene: TRBD1
clone size: few
J gene: TRBJ2-2

CDR3 protein: ASSLQGAVYEQY
V gene: TRBV7-9
D gene: TRBD1
clone size: -
J gene: TRBJ2-7

CDR3 protein: ASNPGSSETQY
V gene: TRBV5-1
D gene: -
clone size: few
J gene: TRBJ2-5

CDR3 protein: ASSGGTSKGGELF
V gene: TRBV9
D gene: TRBD2
clone size: -
J gene: TRBJ2-2

CDR3 protein: SADGGAGYT
V gene: TRBV20-1
D gene: -
clone size: -
J gene: TRBJ1-2

CDR3 protein: ASSPWGRGSYEQY
V gene: TRBV4-1
D gene: -
clone size: -
J gene: TRBJ2-7

CDR3 protein: ASSVATDRTQETQY
V gene: TRBV9
D gene: -
clone size: few
J gene: TRBJ2-5

CDR3 protein: ASSWRTGGNTEAF
V gene: TRBV7-6
D gene: TRBD1
clone size: few
J gene: TRBJ1-1

CDR3 protein: ASSLSPRTQGANVLT
V gene: TRBV27
D gene: -
clone size: -
J gene: TRBJ2-6

CDR3 protein: ASSLGTGGYEQY
V gene: TRBV5-1
D gene: TRBD1
clone size: -
J gene: TRBJ2-7

CDR3 protein: ASSLRQGVGNEQF
V gene: TRBV27
D gene: TRBD1
clone size: -
J gene: TRBJ2-1

CDR3 protein: ASSPYRTGRDYGYT
V gene: TRBV11-3
D gene: TRBD1
clone size: -
J gene: TRBJ1-2

CDR3 protein: AWGTWTGRINTGELF
V gene: TRBV30
D gene: TRBD1
clone size: once
J gene: TRBJ2-2

CDR3 protein: SVAENSNQPQH
V gene: TRBV29-1
D gene: -
clone size: few
J gene: TRBJ1-5

CDR3 protein: ASSKDRGFTDTQY
V gene: TRBV27
D gene: TRBD1
clone size: few
J gene: TRBJ2-3